This TCR beta chain derives from a study of response to subunit inactivated influenza vaccine. TCRdb fed the RT-PCR reads into MiXCR, producing one record per CDR3 protein. The sample includes fewer than 600,000 distinct CDR3 sequences, less than 7.5% of them seen just once. This clonotype was recorded at least ten times. Its cognate antigen is unknown. Study-wide results and limits: A suggestion made by the authors is that each seasonal influenza vaccination recruits few new T cells.

This sample comprised PBMCs from blood, obtained approximately 25 months after vaccination. This receptor was taken from a man between 50 and 70 years old who received an inactivated influenza vaccine.

CDR3 nucleotides: TGTGCCAGCAGTTATCGGGGCGGGGGACGAGAGACCCAGTACTTC. Translating it yields CASSYRGGGRETQYF. This chain links TRBV12-3 or TRBV12-4 with TRBJ2-5, with TRBD2 identical over 7 bases. V dropped 4 bases and J dropped 4; count of bases not matched to a gene: 9. The CDR3 length is 15 residues.